This TCR beta chain was recovered during a study of blood T cell repertoires in COVID-19. Turning to the study itself: T cells, B-cell-depleted T cells, or PBMCs supplied cDNA or gDNA.

The CDR3 extends over 16 amino acids. The germline gives CDR1 KGHDR, CDR2 SFDVKD. Trimming at V came to 3 bases and at J to 3 bases, leaving 7 bases not matched to a gene. TCRdb's table, derived via immunoSEQ multiplex PCR, lists solely in-frame clones and lacks some. The table records 250,000 to 300,000 clones, 83% of them present only once. The sequence was collected from a man in his fifties or sixties who had recovered from COVID-19. J is TRBJ2-3 and V is TRBV24-1, with 8 bases matching TRBD2. The sequenced sample consisted of peripheral blood. The CDR3 spells CATSDAGTRATDTQYF. The CDR3 nucleotides read TGTGCCACCAGTGATGCCGGGACTAGGGCGACAGATACGCAGTATTTT.